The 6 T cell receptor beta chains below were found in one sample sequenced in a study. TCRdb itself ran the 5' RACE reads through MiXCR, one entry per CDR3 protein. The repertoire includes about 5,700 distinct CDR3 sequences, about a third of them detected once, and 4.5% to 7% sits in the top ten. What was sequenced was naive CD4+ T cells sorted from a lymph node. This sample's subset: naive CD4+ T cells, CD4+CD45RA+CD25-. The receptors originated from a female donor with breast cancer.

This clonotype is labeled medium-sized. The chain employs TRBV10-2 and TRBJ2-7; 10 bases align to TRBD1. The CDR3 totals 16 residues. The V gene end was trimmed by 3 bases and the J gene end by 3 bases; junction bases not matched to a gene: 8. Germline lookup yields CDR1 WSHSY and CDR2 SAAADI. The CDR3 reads CASSDYMGQGIYEQYF. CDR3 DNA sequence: TGCGCCAGCAGTGATTATATGGGACAGGGGATCTACGAGCAGTACTTC.

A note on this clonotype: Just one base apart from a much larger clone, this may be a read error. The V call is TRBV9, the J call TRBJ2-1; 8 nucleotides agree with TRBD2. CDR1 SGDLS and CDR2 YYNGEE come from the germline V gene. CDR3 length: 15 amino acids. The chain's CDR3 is CAGSVERGSYNEQFF. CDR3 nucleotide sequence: TGTGCCGGCAGCGTAGAGCGGGGGAGCTACAATGAGCAGTTCTTC. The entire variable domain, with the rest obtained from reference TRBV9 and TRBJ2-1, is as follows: DSGVTQTPKHLITATGQRVTLRCSPRSGDLSVYWYQQSLDQGLQFLIQYYNGEERAKGNILERFSAQQFPDLHSELNLSSLELGDSALYFCAGSVERGSYNEQFFGPGTRLTVL.

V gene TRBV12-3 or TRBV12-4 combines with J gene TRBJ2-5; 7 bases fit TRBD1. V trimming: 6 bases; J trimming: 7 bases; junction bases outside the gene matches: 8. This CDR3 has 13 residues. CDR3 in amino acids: CASRRTGVGTQYF. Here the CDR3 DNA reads TGTGCCAGCAGAAGGACAGGCGTTGGGACCCAGTACTTC.

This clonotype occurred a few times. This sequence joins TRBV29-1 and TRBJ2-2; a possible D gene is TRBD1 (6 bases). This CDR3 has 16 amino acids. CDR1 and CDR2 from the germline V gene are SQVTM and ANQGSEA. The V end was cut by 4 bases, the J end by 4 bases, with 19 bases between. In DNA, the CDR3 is TGCAGCGTTGGGGTCGCCGGGAAACAGGGCACCGGGGAGCTGTTTTTT. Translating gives CSVGVAGKQGTGELFF.

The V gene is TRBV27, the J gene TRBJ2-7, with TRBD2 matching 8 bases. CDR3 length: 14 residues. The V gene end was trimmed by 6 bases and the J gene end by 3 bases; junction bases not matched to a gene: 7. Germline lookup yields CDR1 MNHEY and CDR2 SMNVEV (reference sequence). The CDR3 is CASSRPGTSYEQYF. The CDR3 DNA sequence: TGTGCCAGCAGCCGCCCCGGGACTAGCTACGAGCAGTACTTC.

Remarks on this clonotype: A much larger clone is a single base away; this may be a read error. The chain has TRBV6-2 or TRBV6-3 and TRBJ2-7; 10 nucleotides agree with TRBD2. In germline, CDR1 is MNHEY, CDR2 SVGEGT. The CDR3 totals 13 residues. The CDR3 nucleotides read TGTGCCAGCACGGCTAGCGGGAGTTACGAGCAGAACTTC. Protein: CASTASGSYEQNF.